The entry below describes one T cell receptor (beta chain). Its target is not known. Using immunoSEQ multiplex PCR, the repertoire was profiled, and TCRdb retains in-frame clones only, with some absent. The repertoire holds around 60,000 clones, with 90% to 96% as singletons. Germline loops: CDR1 SNHLY, CDR2 FYNNEI. The V gene end was trimmed by 6 bases and the J gene end by 6 bases; junction bases not matched to a gene: 3. This CDR3 comprises 12 residues. This record belongs to a study of cytomegalovirus exposure and HLA in healthy donors. Study outcomes and limitations: Specificity of a few CMV-associated chains for CMV antigens was verified in vitro. The study labeled 150 or so TCR beta chains cytomegalovirus-associated.

The sequenced sample was PBMCs. J is TRBJ2-7 and V is TRBV2; TRBD1 matches at 9 bases. The receptor's source is a woman younger than 35 in good health and CMV-seronegative. The CDR3 sequence: CASSGQGLEQYF. The CDR3 nucleotides read TGTGCCAGCAGCGGACAGGGGCTCGAGCAGTACTTC. The full variable domain, its missing parts supplied by reference TRBV2 and TRBJ2-7, is EPEVTQTPSHQVTQMGQEVILRCVPISNHLYFYWYRQILGQKVEFLVSFYNNEISEKSEIFDDQFSVERPDGSNFTLKIRSTKLEDSAMYFCASSGQGLEQYFGPGTRLTVT.